This T cell receptor beta chain was found in a study of cytomegalovirus exposure and HLA in healthy donors. Each donor's status was that of a healthy bone marrow donor. After removal of 4 bases from V and 0 bases from J, the junction contained 2 bases not matched to a gene. The CDR3 length is 14 residues. Germline CDR1 reads MNHNS; CDR2 reads SASEGT. PCR was performed using 60 Vbeta and 13 Jbeta primers. The assay was immunoSEQ multiplex PCR, and TCRdb's table has in-frame clones only and misses some. The table lists 150,000 to 200,000 clones, roughly 87% of them singletons. The chain is built from TRBV6-1 and TRBJ2-7; 8 bases match TRBD2. The sequenced sample consisted of PBMCs. This TCR was recovered from a woman aged 25 to 39 in good health and CMV-seronegative. The CDR3 coding sequence is TGTGCCAGCAGTGTGACTAGCGACTCCTACGAGCAGTACTTC. This codes for CASSVTSDSYEQYF.